This T cell receptor (beta chain) appears in the sequencing data of a study of blood T cell repertoires in COVID-19. Looking at the study overall: Whether acute or convalescent, the COVID-19 samples came from the United States, Italy and Spain. PBMCs, B-cell-depleted T cells, or T cells were the source of the cDNA or gDNA that made up the material.

Clones were read by immunoSEQ multiplex PCR, and TCRdb kept only the in-frame ones, dropping some. The sample consists of some 27,000 clones, 87% of them appearing once. This CDR3 comprises 16 residues. CDR1 is SGHVS, CDR2 FQNEAQ, per germline. Trimming took 2 bases from V and 0 from J; bases not matched to a gene: 3. The clonotype originates from a man in his fifties with active COVID-19. Sample: peripheral blood. V is TRBV7-8 and J is TRBJ1-4; TRBD1 matches at 7 bases. The CDR3 sequence is CASSLSQGATNEKLFF. CDR3 bases: TGTGCCAGCAGCTTATCCCAGGGGGCAACTAATGAAAAACTGTTTTTT.